The text below deals with one T cell receptor (beta chain). The antigen is not known. The sample comes from a study of shared clonotypes between healthy human individuals. Study-level points and caveats: Sharing across several donors was seen in roughly 5.2% of naive CD4 clonotypes. Clonotypes which were not shared had lower generation probabilities than clonotypes that all four donors shared. For sorted subsets, rarefaction showed incomplete sequencing despite large depth.

Germline assignment: CDR1 SEHNR and CDR2 FQNEAQ (reference sequence). The CDR3 runs 17 residues. The V segment lost 3 bases and the J segment 0 bases; nucleotides outside the gene matches: 3. TCRdb's copy holds only in-frame clones and misses some; the assay was immunoSEQ multiplex PCR. Among approximately 2,200,000 clones listed, roughly 91% were seen once. CD8 cells classed as naive were CD45RO-negative and positively selected for CCR7, excluding terminally differentiated effector memory CD45RA+ cells. V usage is TRBV7-9 and J usage is TRBJ1-5; 12 nucleotides match TRBD1. What was sequenced was naive CD8+ T cells from PBMCs. The TCR originated in a man between 18 and 29 years old in good health. Some clones in this sample may be carry-over from other donors' samples. CDR3: CASSLGQGAHSNQPQHF. CDR3 sequence (DNA): TGTGCCAGCAGCTTGGGACAGGGGGCTCATAGCAATCAGCCCCAGCATTTT.